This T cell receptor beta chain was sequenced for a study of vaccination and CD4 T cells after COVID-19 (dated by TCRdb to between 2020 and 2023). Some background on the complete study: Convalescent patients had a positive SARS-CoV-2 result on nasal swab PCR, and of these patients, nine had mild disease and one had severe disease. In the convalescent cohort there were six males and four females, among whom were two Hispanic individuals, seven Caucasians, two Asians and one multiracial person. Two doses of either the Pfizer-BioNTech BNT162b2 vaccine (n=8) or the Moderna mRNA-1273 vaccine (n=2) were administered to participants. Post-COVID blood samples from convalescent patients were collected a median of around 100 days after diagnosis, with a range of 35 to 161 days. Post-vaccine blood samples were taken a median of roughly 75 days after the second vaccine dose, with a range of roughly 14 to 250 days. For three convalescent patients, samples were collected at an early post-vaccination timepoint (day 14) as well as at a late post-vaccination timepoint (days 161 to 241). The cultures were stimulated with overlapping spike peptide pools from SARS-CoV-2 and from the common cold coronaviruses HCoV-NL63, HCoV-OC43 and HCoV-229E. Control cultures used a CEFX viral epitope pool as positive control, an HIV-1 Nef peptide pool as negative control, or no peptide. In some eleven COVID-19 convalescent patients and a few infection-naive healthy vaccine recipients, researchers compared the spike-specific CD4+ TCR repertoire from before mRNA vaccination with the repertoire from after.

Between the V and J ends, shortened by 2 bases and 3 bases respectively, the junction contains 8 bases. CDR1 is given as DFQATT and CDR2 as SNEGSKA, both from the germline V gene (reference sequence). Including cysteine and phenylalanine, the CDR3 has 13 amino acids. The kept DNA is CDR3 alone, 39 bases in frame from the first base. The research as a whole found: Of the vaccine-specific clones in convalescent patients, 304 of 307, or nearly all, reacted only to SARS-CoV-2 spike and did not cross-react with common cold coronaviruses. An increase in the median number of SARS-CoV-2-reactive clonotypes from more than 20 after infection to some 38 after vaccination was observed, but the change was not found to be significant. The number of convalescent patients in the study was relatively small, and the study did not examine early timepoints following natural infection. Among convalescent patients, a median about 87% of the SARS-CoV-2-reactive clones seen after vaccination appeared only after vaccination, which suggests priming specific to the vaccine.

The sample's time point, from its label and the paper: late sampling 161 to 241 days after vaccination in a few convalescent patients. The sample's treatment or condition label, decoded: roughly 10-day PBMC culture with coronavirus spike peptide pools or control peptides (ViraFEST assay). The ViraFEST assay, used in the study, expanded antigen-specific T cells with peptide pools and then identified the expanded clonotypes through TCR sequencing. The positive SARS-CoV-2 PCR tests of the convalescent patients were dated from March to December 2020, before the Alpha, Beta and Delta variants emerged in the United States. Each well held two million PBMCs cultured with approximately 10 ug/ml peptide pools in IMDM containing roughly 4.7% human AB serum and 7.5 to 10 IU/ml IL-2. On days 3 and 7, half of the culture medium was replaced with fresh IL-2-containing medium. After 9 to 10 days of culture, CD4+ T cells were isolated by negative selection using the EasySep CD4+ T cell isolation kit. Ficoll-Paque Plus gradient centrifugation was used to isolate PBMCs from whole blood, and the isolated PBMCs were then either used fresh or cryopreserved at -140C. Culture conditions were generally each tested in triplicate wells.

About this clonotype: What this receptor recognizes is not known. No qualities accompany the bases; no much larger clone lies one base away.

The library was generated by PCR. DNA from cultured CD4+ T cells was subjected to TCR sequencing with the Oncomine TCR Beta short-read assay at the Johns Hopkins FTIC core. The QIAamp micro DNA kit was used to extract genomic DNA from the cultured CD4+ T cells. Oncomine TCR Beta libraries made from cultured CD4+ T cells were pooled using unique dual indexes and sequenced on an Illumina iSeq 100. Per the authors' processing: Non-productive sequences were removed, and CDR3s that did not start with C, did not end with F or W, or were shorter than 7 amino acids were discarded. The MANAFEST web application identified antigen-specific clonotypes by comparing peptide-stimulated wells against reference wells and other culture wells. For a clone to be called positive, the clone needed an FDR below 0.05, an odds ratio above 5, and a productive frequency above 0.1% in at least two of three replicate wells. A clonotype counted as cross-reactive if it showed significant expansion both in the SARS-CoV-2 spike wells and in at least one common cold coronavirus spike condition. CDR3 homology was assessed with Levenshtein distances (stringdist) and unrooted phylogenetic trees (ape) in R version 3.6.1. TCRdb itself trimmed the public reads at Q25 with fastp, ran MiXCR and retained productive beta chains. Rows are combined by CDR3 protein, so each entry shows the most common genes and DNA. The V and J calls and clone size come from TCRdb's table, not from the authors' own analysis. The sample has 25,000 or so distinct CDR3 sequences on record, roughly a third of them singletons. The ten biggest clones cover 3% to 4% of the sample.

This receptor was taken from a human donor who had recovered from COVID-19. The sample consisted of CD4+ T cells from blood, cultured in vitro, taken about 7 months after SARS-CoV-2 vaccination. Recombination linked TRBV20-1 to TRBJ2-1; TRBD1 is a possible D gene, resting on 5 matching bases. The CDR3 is CSARWTNYNEQFF. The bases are TGCAGTGCTAGATGGACAAACTACAATGAGCAGTTCTTC.